What follows describes a single T cell receptor beta chain. Terminally differentiated effector memory CD45RA+ cells were left out of the naive CD8 fraction, which was CD45RO-negative and positively selected for CCR7. These data come from a study of shared clonotypes between healthy human individuals. The CDR3 loop spans 15 amino acids. V gave up 1 base and J gave up 8 bases, with 15 bases separating them. Germline CDR1 and CDR2: SGHAT and FQNNGV. Libraries were prepared by immunoSEQ multiplex PCR; TCRdb keeps only in-frame clonotypes and omits some of them. The sample includes about 2.2 million clones, 90% to 95% of them seen just once.

The sample consisted of naive CD8+ T cells from PBMCs. The chain employs TRBV11-2 and TRBJ2-4; no clear D gene. This TCR was recovered from a man younger than 35 in good health. Some clones in this sample may be carry-over from other donors' samples. CDR3 nucleotides: TGTGCCAGCAGCTTAGCCGACCGCACTTGGGACATTCAGTACTTC. As protein: CASSLADRTWDIQYF.